This T cell receptor (beta chain) was identified during a study of CD8 T cells in Susac syndrome. Overall study results and limits: As the study acknowledged, the number of individuals in its TCR sequencing and HLA analysis was relatively small.

CD8+ and CD4+ T cells from blood underwent TCR beta sequencing. FACS was used to enrich TEMRA cells, whereas the CD8+ and CD4+ T cells were obtained by negative isolation. The CDR3 length is 16 residues. The V end lost 2 bases, the J end lost 2 bases, and 13 bases lay between the germline ends. Germline CDR1 is MNHEY and CDR2 is SVGEGT. Random hexamers were used to reverse transcribe roughly 0.5 to 1 ug of RNA. It was immunoSEQ multiplex PCR that amplified TCR beta CDR3 across 54 Vbeta and 13 Jbeta. In TCRdb, the immunoSEQ multiplex PCR reads were re-called with MiXCR into one record per CDR3 protein. The data show about 400,000 distinct CDR3 sequences, with around 85% seen just once and roughly 0.11% held by the top ten. Details on this clonotype: Its antigen is not identified.

The chain joins TRBV6-2 or TRBV6-3 to TRBJ1-5; D may be TRBD1 (5 bases). This clonotype originated in a human donor with multiple sclerosis. The sample was CD8+ T cells from PBMCs. For the CDR3, the DNA is TGTGCCAGCAGTTACACCGCGAGGGGCGGCAATCAGCCCCAGCATTTT. Its translation is CASSYTARGGNQPQHF.